The 23 T cell receptor beta chains below all came from one sample that was sequenced in a study of shared clonotypes between healthy human individuals. This table comes from immunoSEQ multiplex PCR, and its TCRdb copy is limited to in-frame clones, with some not included. The table has approximately 2,200,000 clones, about 93% seen once. CD45RO-negative cells were positively selected for CCR7, leaving out terminally differentiated effector memory CD45RA+ cells. The sequencing input was naive CD8+ T cells from PBMCs. Receptors were obtained from a young man in good health. Some clones in this sample may be carry-over from other donors' samples.

CDR3 DNA sequence: TGTGCCAGCAGCTTGGATTCCGGGACAGGGTTTCAAGTGACAGATACGCAGTATTTT. Its translation: CASSLDSGTGFQVTDTQYF. The chain links TRBV5-5 to TRBJ2-3; the match to TRBD1 covers 9 bases. Germline V gene lookup returns CDR1 SGHKS and CDR2 YYEKEE (reference sequence). This CDR3 is built from 19 residues. The trim removed 0 bases at V and 3 bases at J, leaving 14 bases unmatched.

The chain employs TRBV6-5 and TRBJ2-7, with D perhaps being TRBD1 or TRBD2 (7 bases each). The germline V gene has CDR1 MNHEY and CDR2 SVGAGI. Trimming took off 0 bases at V and 7 bases at J, with 19 bases between the two ends. The CDR3 extends over 16 amino acids. The CDR3 loop reads CASSYSGGGRGREQYF. The DNA for the CDR3 is TGTGCCAGCAGTTACTCGGGAGGGGGCCGGGGGAGAGAGCAGTACTTC.

The J gene is TRBJ2-7, the V gene TRBV6-1; 7 bases match TRBD1. The junction had 10 bases not matched to a gene; V was cut back by 4 bases and J by 4 bases. This CDR3 comprises 15 residues. Per germline, CDR1 MNHNS and CDR2 SASEGT. The CDR3 is CASSVRDSYIYEQYF. The CDR3, as DNA: TGTGCCAGCAGTGTACGGGACAGTTACATTTACGAGCAGTACTTC.

This clone appeared a single time. The V and J genes are TRBV19 and TRBJ2-7; a weak D match, TRBD2 (5 bases). The CDR3 length is 15 residues. Trimming stripped 5 bases from V and 5 bases from J, with 19 bases between. Germline V gives CDR1 LNHDA, CDR2 SQIVND (reference sequence). The CDR3 reads CASSPTRDVVHEQYF. Written as DNA, the CDR3 is TGTGCCAGTAGTCCAACCCGGGATGTTGTCCACGAGCAGTACTTC.

The chain has TRBV18 and TRBJ2-1, with 7 positions matching TRBD2. The CDR3 spans 14 residues. Germline CDR1 and CDR2: KGHSH and LQKENI. V dropped 3 bases and J dropped 5; count of bases not matched to a gene: 4. The CDR3 loop reads CASSPGGNNNEQFF. CDR3 sequence (DNA): TGTGCCAGCTCACCCGGGGGGAACAACAATGAGCAGTTCTTC.

The chain joins TRBV11-2 to TRBJ2-4, with D possibly TRBD2 on 6 matching bases. Trimming shortened V by 1 base and J by 8 bases, and 6 bases separated the two germline ends. Germline lookup yields CDR1 SGHAT and CDR2 FQNNGV. The CDR3 extends over 12 amino acids. CDR3 in amino acids: CASSLGGDIQYF. The CDR3 DNA reads TGTGCCAGCAGCTTAGGCGGGGACATTCAGTACTTC.

The table lists this clone with a count of one. The rearrangement joins TRBV7-9 to TRBJ2-3; 7 positions match TRBD2. After removal of 10 bases from V and 2 bases from J, the junction contained 18 bases not matched to a gene. The CDR3 is 17 amino acids. The V gene's germline CDR1 is SEHNR and CDR2 FQNEAQ (reference sequence). The CDR3, as DNA: TGTGCCATCATAGCGGGTAATGAGGGAGTGCCCACAGATACGCAGTATTTT. Protein product: CAIIAGNEGVPTDTQYF.

This sequence joins TRBV5-1 and TRBJ2-7, with 9 bases identical to TRBD2. The trim removed 2 bases at V and 5 bases at J, leaving 8 bases unmatched. The CDR3 runs to 15 residues. Germline V gene data show CDR1 as SGHRS and CDR2 as YFSETQ. The CDR3 protein is CASSFGAGGRNEQYF. CDR3 in DNA: TGCGCCAGCAGCTTTGGAGCGGGAGGACGCAACGAGCAGTACTTC. The full variable domain, rest sourced from reference TRBV5-1 and TRBJ2-7, is KAGVTQTPRYLIKTRGQQVTLSCSPISGHRSVSWYQQTPGQGLQFLFEYFSETQRNKGNFPGRFSGRQFSNSRSEMNVSTLELGDSALYLCASSFGAGGRNEQYFGPGTRLTVT.

The table lists this clone with a few counts. The rearrangement joins TRBV27 to TRBJ1-5; 7 bases fit TRBD1. Germline V gene data show CDR1 as MNHEY and CDR2 as SMNVEV (reference sequence). V lost 9 bases, J lost 1 base, and 9 bases stayed unmatched. The CDR3 totals 15 residues. The CDR3 protein is CASTTGFGSNQPQHF. The DNA for the CDR3 is TGTGCCAGTACGACAGGGTTTGGGAGCAATCAGCCCCAGCATTTT.

This rearrangement joins TRBV28 to TRBJ2-2; 11 bases match TRBD2. Germline-derived CDR1 and CDR2 are MDHEN and SYDVKM. V shed 2 bases and J 5 bases; nucleotides not matched to a gene: 4. This CDR3 is 16 amino acids long. Written as DNA, the CDR3 is TGTGCCAGCAGTTTAGCACTAGCGGGAGATACCGGGGAGCTGTTTTTT. Encoded protein: CASSLALAGDTGELFF.

The gene calls are TRBV28 and TRBJ1-1, with D unresolved. Germline-derived CDR1 and CDR2 are MDHEN and SYDVKM. CDR3 length: 14 residues. V lost 6 bases and J lost 0, with 11 bases in between. The CDR3 bases are TGTGCCAGCAGACGCCTCATACTGAACACTGAAGCTTTCTTT. It translates to CASRRLILNTEAFF.

This chain connects TRBV2 to TRBJ2-7; D not certain. Germline values: CDR1 SNHLY, CDR2 FYNNEI. This CDR3 spans 12 amino acids. Trimming removed 3 bases at V and 2 bases at J, with 5 bases between. The CDR3 DNA reads TGTGCCAGCAGTGAGATGACCTACGAGCAGTACTTC. It yields the protein CASSEMTYEQYF.

The chain has TRBV27 and TRBJ1-5; TRBD1 aligns across 7 bases. V trimming: 9 bases; J trimming: 4 bases; junction bases outside the gene matches: 15. This CDR3 comprises 16 residues. Germline CDR1 and CDR2: MNHEY and SMNVEV (reference sequence). The CDR3 loop reads CASQLRGDSVNQPQHF. The CDR3 nucleotides are TGTGCCAGTCAATTAAGAGGGGACAGCGTGAATCAGCCCCAGCATTTT.

The chain combines TRBV6-1 with TRBJ2-7; D perhaps matches TRBD2 (5 bases). The V gene lost 2 bases and the J gene lost 7 bases, with 9 bases spanning the gap. Germline CDR1 and CDR2: MNHNS and SASEGT. There are 12 residues in the CDR3. CDR3 in DNA: TGTGCCAGCAGTGAATTATCGGGGGAGCAGTACTTC. Protein product: CASSELSGEQYF.

This clone was seen just once. J is TRBJ2-1 and V is TRBV15; D unclear. Germline V gene sequence: CDR1 LNHNV, CDR2 YYDKDF (reference sequence). The CDR3 loop spans 16 amino acids. V lost 0 bases, J lost 3 bases, and 12 bases lay in between. The CDR3: CATSRDGAVFYNEQFF. CDR3 nucleotides: TGTGCCACCAGCAGAGATGGCGCAGTTTTCTACAATGAGCAGTTCTTC.

The chain combines TRBV2 with TRBJ2-7; D may be TRBD2 (6 bases). The CDR3 covers 13 residues. Per germline, CDR1 SNHLY and CDR2 FYNNEI. The ends were cut back, 4 bases at V and 5 bases at J, with 12 bases in the middle. The CDR3 nucleotides are TGTGCCAGCAGTGTGGGGACTGCCAACGAGCAGTACTTC. As protein: CASSVGTANEQYF.

This clone was counted a single time. The J gene is TRBJ1-5, the V gene TRBV28; D might be TRBD1 (6 bases). CDR1 is MDHEN, CDR2 SYDVKM, per germline. Trimming took 5 bases from V and 3 from J, leaving 17 bases between them. The CDR3 is 16 residues long. The CDR3 bases are TGTGCCAGCAGTCTTTGGGTACAGGGTTCCAATCAGCCCCAGCATTTT. It encodes CASSLWVQGSNQPQHF.

The chain links TRBV13 to TRBJ2-3; TRBD2 agrees at 8 bases. J lost 0 bases, V lost 2 bases, and 4 bases had no gene match. Germline V gene sequence: CDR1 PRHDT, CDR2 FYEKMQ (reference sequence). This CDR3 region has 16 residues. The CDR3 coding sequence is TGTGCCAGCAGCTTACCTAGCGGGTCTAGCACAGATACGCAGTATTTT. Translation: CASSLPSGSSTDTQYF.

This clone has just one count. This sequence joins TRBV30 and TRBJ1-2; maybe TRBD1 (6 bases). CDR3 length: 15 amino acids. The germline V and J ends were trimmed by 2 bases and 7 bases, with 20 bases remaining between them. Germline values: CDR1 GTSNPN, CDR2 SVGIG (reference sequence). The CDR3 region has the DNA TGTGCCTGGAGTCCCCCGTGGGGGGCGGAGGGTGGCTACACCTTC. Its translation: CAWSPPWGAEGGYTF. Drawing the rest from reference TRBV30 and TRBJ1-2, the complete variable domain is SQTIHQWPATLVQPVGSPLSLECTVEGTSNPNLYWYRQAAGRGLQLLFYSVGIGQISSEVPQNLSASRPQDRQFILSSKKLLLSDSGFYLCAWSPPWGAEGGYTFGSGTRLTVV.

The gene calls are TRBV2 and TRBJ2-7, with D possibly TRBD1 on 6 matching bases. Germline CDR1 SNHLY, CDR2 FYNNEI. The CDR3 sequence is 15 residues long. V was cut by 5 bases and J by 1 base, with 15 bases left in between. CDR3 in amino acids: CASSIDRSLSYEQYF. CDR3 in DNA: TGTGCCAGCAGTATTGACAGGTCACTTTCCTACGAGCAGTACTTC. The whole variable domain, remainder taken from reference TRBV2 and TRBJ2-7, is EPEVTQTPSHQVTQMGQEVILRCVPISNHLYFYWYRQILGQKVEFLVSFYNNEISEKSEIFDDQFSVERPDGSNFTLKIRSTKLEDSAMYFCASSIDRSLSYEQYFGPGTRLTVT.

This clone was detected once. This chain joins TRBV19 and TRBJ2-3; D is uncertain. This CDR3 spans 15 amino acids. Between the trimmed V and J ends, which lost 0 bases and 5 bases, there was a span of 12 bases. Germline-derived CDR1 and CDR2 are LNHDA and SQIVND (reference sequence). This CDR3 is CASSIDLETIDTQYF. DNA for the CDR3: TGTGCCAGTAGTATAGATCTTGAGACCATAGATACGCAGTATTTT.

This chain joins TRBV14 and TRBJ2-5; tentatively, D is TRBD1 (5 bases). Germline V gene data show CDR1 as SGHDN and CDR2 as FVKESK. Trimming left V 3 bases short and J 0 bases short, with 11 bases between. This CDR3 comprises 15 residues. The CDR3 DNA is TGTGCCAGCAGCCATCGGACACGGTACCAAGAGACCCAGTACTTC. Translating it yields CASSHRTRYQETQYF.

The chain joins TRBV28 to TRBJ1-2; D call uncertain. The V and J ends lost 4 bases and 8 bases respectively, with 20 bases between them. CDR1 and CDR2 from the germline V gene are MDHEN and SYDVKM. This CDR3 region has 15 residues. The CDR3 here is CASSYTLGVLKGYTF. The CDR3 DNA reads TGTGCCAGCAGTTATACGCTTGGGGTCCTTAAGGGCTACACCTTC.